This T cell receptor (beta chain) appears in the sequencing data of a study of a mutant IDH1 vaccine in newly diagnosed glioma. Study-level findings and limits: Apparently, pseudoprogression bore no relation to changes among the top peripheral T cell clonotypes.

A word on this clone: Its antigen is undetermined.

The time point here: baseline, week 1 (first vaccination visit). Treatment reported: pre-vaccination baseline after standard-of-care therapy. The germline gives CDR1 GTSNPN, CDR2 SVGIG (reference sequence). V lost 0 bases to trimming and J lost 7 bases; unmatched junction nucleotides: 1. The CDR3 covers 13 residues. Assay used: immunoSEQ multiplex PCR; TCRdb lists only in-frame clones, some missing. The sample carries about 15,000 clones, around 87% recorded once. This material consisted of PBMCs, taken from a glioma patient treated with radiotherapy, temozolomide or both. The chain uses TRBV30 and TRBJ2-1; 9 positions agree with TRBD1. The origin of this receptor is a woman in her thirties or forties with glioma. Some clones in this sample may be carry-over from other donors' samples. The DNA of the CDR3 is TGTGCCTGGAGTGTACAGGGGGCGAATGAGCAGTTCTTC. This gives the protein CAWSVQGANEQFF.